Sequencing of this T cell receptor (beta chain) was carried out in a study of T cell responses to AZD1222 COVID-19 vaccine. The CDR3 consists of 14 residues. V was cut by 3 bases and J by 5 bases, with 12 bases left in between. Germline V gene data show CDR1 as SGHNT and CDR2 as YYREEE (reference sequence). Assay used: immunoSEQ multiplex PCR; TCRdb lists only in-frame clones, some missing. Seen here are about 170,000 clones, about 90% observed once, and the top ten hold 2.6%. This clone was counted a few times. Its antigen is undetermined. Study-level results: Vaccine-related CD4 TCRs covered spike, predominating at 160-218 and 743-854. Donors skewed white British and female; clonal diversity was possibly underestimated. Compared with day 0, the breadth and depth of the Spike-specific TCR repertoire rose significantly after two doses of AZD1222.

V usage is TRBV5-4 and J usage is TRBJ2-1, with D possibly TRBD2 on 6 matching bases. The specimen was peripheral blood, collected on day 0 of AZD1222 vaccination. The source of this sequence is an adult in good health. This CDR3 reads CASSWGGADNEQFF. The CDR3 DNA follows: TGTGCCAGCAGCTGGGGCGGGGCCGACAATGAGCAGTTCTTC. Combining the CDR3 with reference TRBV5-4 and TRBJ2-1 gives the whole variable domain ETGVTQSPTHLIKTRGQQVTLRCSSQSGHNTVSWYQQALGQGPQFIFQYYREEENGRGNFPPRFSGLQFPNYSSELNVNALELDDSALYLCASSWGGADNEQFFGPGTRLTVL.